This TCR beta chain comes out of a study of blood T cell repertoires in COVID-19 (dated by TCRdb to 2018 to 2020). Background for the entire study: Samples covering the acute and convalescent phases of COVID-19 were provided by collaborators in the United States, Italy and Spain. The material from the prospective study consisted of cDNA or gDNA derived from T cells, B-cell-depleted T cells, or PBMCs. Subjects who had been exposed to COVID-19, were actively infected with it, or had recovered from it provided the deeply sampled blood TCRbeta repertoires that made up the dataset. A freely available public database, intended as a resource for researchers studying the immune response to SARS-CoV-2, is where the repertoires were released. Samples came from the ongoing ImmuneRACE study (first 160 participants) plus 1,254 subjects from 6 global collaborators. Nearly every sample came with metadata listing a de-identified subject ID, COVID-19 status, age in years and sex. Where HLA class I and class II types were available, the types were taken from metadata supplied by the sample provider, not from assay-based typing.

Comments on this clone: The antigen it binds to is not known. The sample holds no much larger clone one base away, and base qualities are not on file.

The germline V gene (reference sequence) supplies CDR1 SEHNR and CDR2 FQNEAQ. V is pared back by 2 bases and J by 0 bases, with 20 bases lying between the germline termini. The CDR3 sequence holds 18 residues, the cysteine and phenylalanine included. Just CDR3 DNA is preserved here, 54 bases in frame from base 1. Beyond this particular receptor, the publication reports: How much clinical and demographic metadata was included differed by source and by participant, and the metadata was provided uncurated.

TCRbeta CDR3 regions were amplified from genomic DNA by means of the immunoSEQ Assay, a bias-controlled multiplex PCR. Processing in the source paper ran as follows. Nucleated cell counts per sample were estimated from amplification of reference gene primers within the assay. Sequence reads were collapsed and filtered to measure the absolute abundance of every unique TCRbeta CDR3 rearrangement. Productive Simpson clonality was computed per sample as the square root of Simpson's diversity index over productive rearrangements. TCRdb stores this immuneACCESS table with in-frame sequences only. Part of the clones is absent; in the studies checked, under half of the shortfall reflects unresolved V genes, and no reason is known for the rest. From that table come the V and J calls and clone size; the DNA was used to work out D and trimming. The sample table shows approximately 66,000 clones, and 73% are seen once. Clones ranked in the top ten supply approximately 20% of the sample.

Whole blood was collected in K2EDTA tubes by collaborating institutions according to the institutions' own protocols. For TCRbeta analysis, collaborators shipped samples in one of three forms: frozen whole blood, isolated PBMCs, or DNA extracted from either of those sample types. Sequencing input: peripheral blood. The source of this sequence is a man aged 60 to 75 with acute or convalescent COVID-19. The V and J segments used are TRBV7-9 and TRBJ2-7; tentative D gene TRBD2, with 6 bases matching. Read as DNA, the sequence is TGTGCCAGCAGCTTAAGGCATGGAGCGGGTCTCTTCTCCTACGAGCAGTACTTC. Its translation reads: CASSLRHGAGLFSYEQYF. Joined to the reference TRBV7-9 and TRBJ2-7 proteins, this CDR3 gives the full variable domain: DTGVSQNPRHKITKRGQNVTFRCDPISEHNRLYWYRQTLGQGPEFLTYFQNEAQLEKSRLLSDRFSAERPKGSFSTLEIQRTEQGDSAMYLCASSLRHGAGLFSYEQYFGPGTRLTVT.